The clone carrying this T cell receptor beta chain was seen ten or more times. The sample originates from a study of CD8 T cells in ankylosing spondylitis. CDR1 is SGHTA, CDR2 FQGNSA, per germline. There are 16 residues in the CDR3. Trimming stripped 2 bases from V and 2 bases from J, with 15 bases between. Making use of molecular barcodes, quantitative 5'-RACE generated TCR beta libraries. TCRdb called the 5' RACE reads again in MiXCR, with one record for every CDR3 protein. Among roughly 130,000 distinct CDR3 sequences listed, around 7% were seen once. The TCR originated in a male donor with ankylosing spondylitis or in good health (not recorded which). The sample comprised blood, either unsorted or a sorted T cell fraction (not recorded which). The chain couples TRBV7-2 to TRBJ2-5; tentative D call: TRBD1 (5 bases). CDR3 residues: CASSLRPRAAQETQYF. CDR3 in DNA: TGTGCCAGCAGCTTACGTCCCAGGGCAGCTCAAGAGACCCAGTACTTC.